This T cell receptor beta chain was found in a study of blood T cell repertoires in COVID-19 (dated by TCRdb to the early 2020s). A note on the overall study: The collaborator samples originated in the United States, Italy and Spain and spanned the acute and convalescent phases of COVID-19. Sample metadata almost always included a de-identified subject ID, COVID-19 status, age in years and sex. The repertoires were released in a freely available public database meant as a resource for research on the immune response to SARS-CoV-2. Deeply sampled blood TCRbeta repertoires from subjects exposed to, actively infected with, or recovered from COVID-19 were included in the dataset. The samples were drawn from two sources: the first 160 participants of the ongoing ImmuneRACE study, and 1,000 to 1,500 subjects contributed by 6 global collaborators. The prospective study material was composed of cDNA or gDNA derived from T cells, B-cell-depleted T cells, or PBMCs. Where available, HLA class I and class II types were obtained from metadata supplied by the sample provider rather than from assay-based typing.

Reading the germline V gene gives CDR1 KGHSH and CDR2 LQKENI. CDR3 length: 15 amino acids, cysteine to phenylalanine. The kept DNA is CDR3 alone, 45 bases in frame from the first base. Trimming costs V 1 base and J 5 bases, and their ends lie 14 bases apart. TCRbeta CDR3 regions were amplified from genomic DNA by means of the immunoSEQ Assay, a bias-controlled multiplex PCR. The paper's data handling went like this. Nucleated cell counts per sample were estimated from amplification of reference gene primers within the assay. To quantify the absolute abundance of each unique TCRbeta CDR3 rearrangement, sequence reads were collapsed and filtered. For each sample, productive Simpson clonality was calculated as the square root of Simpson's diversity index over productive rearrangements. TCRdb obtained this table from immuneACCESS and retained in-frame rearrangements with V and J assigned. These tables miss some clones; where compared with another copy, unresolved V genes account for less than half of the shortfall, and the remainder is unexplained. V and J calls and clone size follow that table, whereas D and trimming were derived from the DNA. The sample has under 150,000 clones on record, about 80% of them singletons. Together, the top ten hold approximately 25% of the sample.

In its sample, this clone was seen once. Its cognate antigen has yet to be identified. No much larger clone exists at a distance of one base, and base qualities are not known. Whole blood was collected in K2EDTA tubes by collaborating institutions according to the institutions' own protocols. For TCRbeta analysis, collaborator samples were shipped as frozen whole blood, as isolated PBMCs, or as DNA extracted from either sample type. Paper-wide results and their limitations: The quantity of clinical and demographic metadata differed by source and by participant and was supplied without curation.

The sequence joins TRBV18 to TRBJ1-1; TRBD1 is a possible D gene, resting on 5 matching bases. The receptor was isolated from a human donor in a cohort sampled during active COVID-19. Sequences were obtained from peripheral blood. The CDR3 region: CASSPRSGERTEAFF. In nucleotides, the sequence is TGTGCCAGCTCACCACGGTCGGGGGAAAGGACTGAAGCTTTCTTT.